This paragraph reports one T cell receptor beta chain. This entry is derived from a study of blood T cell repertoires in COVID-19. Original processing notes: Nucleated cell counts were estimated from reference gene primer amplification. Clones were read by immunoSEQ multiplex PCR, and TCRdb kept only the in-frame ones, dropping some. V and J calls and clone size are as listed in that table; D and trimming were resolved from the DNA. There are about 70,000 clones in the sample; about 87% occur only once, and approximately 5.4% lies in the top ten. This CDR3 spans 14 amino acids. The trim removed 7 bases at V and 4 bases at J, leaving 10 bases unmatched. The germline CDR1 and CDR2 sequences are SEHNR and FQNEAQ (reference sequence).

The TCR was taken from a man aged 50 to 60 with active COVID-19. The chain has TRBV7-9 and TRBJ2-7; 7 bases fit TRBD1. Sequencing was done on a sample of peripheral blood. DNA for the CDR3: TGTGCCAGCAACCTACAGGGGTCGGATTACGAGCAGTACTTC. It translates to CASNLQGSDYEQYF.